One sample yielded the 16 T cell receptor beta chains listed below, sequenced in a study of T cell clusters in autoimmune cytopenias. TRB was amplified from 250 ng of peripheral blood genomic DNA per sample. Multiplex touch-down PCR amplified TRB using TRB-A and TRB-B pools in one tube. TCRdb reanalyzed the multiplex PCR reads and collapses them to one entry per CDR3 protein, without DNA. Recorded here are about 8,100 distinct CDR3 sequences; the top ten clones represent 6%. The material sequenced was peripheral blood. The source is a human donor with an autoimmune cytopenia or autoimmune hepatitis (not recorded which).

This clonotype counts as medium-sized by frequency. The chain employs TRBV5-5 and TRBJ2-1; with no DNA, the TCRdb D assignment of TRBD2 cannot be verified. This CDR3 is 15 amino acids long. Per the germline V gene, CDR1 is SGHKS and CDR2 is YYEKEE (reference sequence). This CDR3 is CASSALAGLYNEQFF. Complete variable domain (other parts from reference TRBV5-5 and TRBJ2-1): DAGVTQSPTHLIKTRGQQVTLRCSPISGHKSVSWYQQVLGQGPQFIFQYYEKEERGRGNFPDRFSARQFPNYSSELNVNALLLGDSALYLCASSALAGLYNEQFFGPGTRLTVL.

The chain recombines TRBV12-3 or TRBV12-4 with TRBJ2-7; TCRdb's D call, TRBD2, is unchecked because there is no DNA. The CDR3 totals 13 residues. The CDR3 is CATWRGRGYEQYF.

Here the CDR3 reads CASSHSSALAVYEQYF. The chain has TRBV4-3 and TRBJ2-7; checking the TCRdb D call of TRBD2 is not possible without DNA. The germline V gene has CDR1 LGHNA and CDR2 YSLEER. This CDR3 contains 16 residues.

The chain combines TRBV6-5 with TRBJ2-7. The CDR3 is made up of 14 amino acids. Germline V gene sequence: CDR1 MNHEY, CDR2 SVGAGI. The chain's CDR3 is CASTYGDGSYEQYF.

The CDR3 reads CASRDRQGRGTQYF. The chain joins TRBV6-2 or TRBV6-3 to TRBJ2-5; TCRdb's D gene call, TRBD1, goes unchecked for lack of DNA. Germline lookup yields CDR1 MNHEY and CDR2 SVGEGT. There are 14 residues in the CDR3.

This chain uses TRBV19 with TRBJ1-2; no DNA is available, so the TRBD1 call from TCRdb remains unchecked. Germline lookup yields CDR1 LNHDA and CDR2 SQIVND (reference sequence). The CDR3 is 12 amino acids. The CDR3 sequence is CASRDREYGYTF.

The CDR3 protein is CASRTSQRGYTF. The chain links TRBV6-1 to TRBJ1-2. The CDR3 consists of 12 residues. Germline-derived CDR1 and CDR2 are MNHNS and SASEGT.

The CDR3 protein is CATAGTNNHYEQYF. The chain is built from TRBV18 and TRBJ2-7; TCRdb's D gene call, TRBD1, goes unchecked for lack of DNA. The germline V gene has CDR1 KGHSH and CDR2 LQKENI. The CDR3 loop spans 14 amino acids.

This clonotype is classed as medium-sized by frequency. The J gene is TRBJ2-1, the V gene TRBV6-5; the TRBD1 assignment by TCRdb is unverifiable without DNA. This CDR3 comprises 14 residues. CDR1 is MNHEY and CDR2 is SVGAGI in the germline V gene. Here the CDR3 reads CASSMRTGGTQQFF.

This clonotype ranks as medium-sized in terms of frequency. This chain links TRBV27 with TRBJ1-4. The CDR3 loop spans 13 amino acids. Germline lookup yields CDR1 MNHEY and CDR2 SMNVEV (reference sequence). The CDR3 protein is CASRGITNEKLFF.

This chain connects TRBV7-9 to TRBJ1-2; TCRdb lists TRBD1, though no DNA is available to test this call. This CDR3 is built from 15 residues. The germline CDR1 and CDR2 sequences are SEHNR and FQNEAQ (reference sequence). CDR3 region: CASSLAKGRSYGYTF.

The chain recombines TRBV20-1 with TRBJ1-2. Germline V gene lookup returns CDR1 DFQATT and CDR2 SNEGSKA (reference sequence). There are 12 residues in the CDR3. CDR3 amino acids: CSAPPEAVPYTF.

The gene calls are TRBV6-6 and TRBJ1-2. CDR1 is MNHNY and CDR2 is SVGAGI in the germline V gene (reference sequence). The CDR3 sequence is 15 residues long. CDR3 loop: CASSPLGWAYYGYTF.

This sequence joins TRBV29-1 and TRBJ2-1; there is no DNA to check the TCRdb D call of TRBD1. The CDR3 is made up of 13 amino acids. Looked up from germline, CDR1 is SQVTM and CDR2 is ANQGSEA. CDR3 residues: CSVKTGTFNEQFF.

The V gene is TRBV6-4, the J gene TRBJ2-1; the TCRdb D gene call, TRBD2, has no DNA to confirm it. CDR1 and CDR2 (germline): MRHNA, SNTAGT. The CDR3 contains 18 residues. The CDR3 sequence is CASSVGLLARSSYNEQFF.

This chain joins TRBV6-1 and TRBJ1-5. The CDR3 has 14 amino acids. Germline CDR1 reads MNHNS; CDR2 reads SASEGT. Here the CDR3 reads CASREQGGKKHQHF.